Listed below are T cell receptor beta chains from one sample, sequenced in a study of blood T cell repertoires in COVID-19. Libraries were prepared by immunoSEQ multiplex PCR; TCRdb keeps only in-frame clonotypes and omits some of them. The repertoire holds approximately 77,000 clones, with 60% to 80% as singletons. Sequencing used peripheral blood. The receptors were gathered from a man between 65 and 80 years old with active or convalescent COVID-19. Both conserved end residues are part of each CDR3. A D gene is named only where the DNA matches it firmly. A clone size is listed for some rows: how often the clone was seen (once, few, many), or a class if it is expanded.

d_gene	len	abundance	v_gene	j_gene	CDR3aa	CDR3nt
NA	14	NA	TRBV2	TRBJ1-2	CASSARQGGYGYTF	TGTGCCAGCAGTGCCCGGCAGGGCGGCTATGGCTACACCTTC
NA	15	NA	TRBV2	TRBJ1-5	CASAEGPGGNQPQHF	TGTGCCAGCGCTGAGGGACCAGGGGGCAATCAGCCCCAGCATTTT
NA	13	NA	TRBV5-1	TRBJ1-1	CASSLAPYTEAFF	TGCGCCAGCAGCTTGGCCCCGTACACTGAAGCTTTCTTT
NA	14	NA	TRBV10-3	TRBJ1-2	CAISERGENYGYTF	TGTGCCATCAGTGAGCGGGGGGAGAACTATGGCTACACCTTC
NA	14	NA	TRBV5-1	TRBJ2-1	CASSLARVNNEQFF	TGCGCCAGCAGCCTGGCCCGGGTTAACAATGAGCAGTTCTTC
NA	12	NA	TRBV2	TRBJ1-6	CASSLTDSPLHF	TGTGCCAGCAGCCTGACAGATTCACCCCTCCACTTT
NA	15	NA	TRBV6-5	TRBJ1-3	CASSDQGLSGNTIYF	TGTGCCAGCAGCGACCAGGGCCTCTCTGGAAACACCATATATTTT
NA	16	NA	TRBV6-1	TRBJ1-4	CASSEAKPLINEKLFF	TGTGCCAGCAGTGAAGCTAAACCCCTAATTAATGAAAAACTGTTTTTT
NA	15	NA	TRBV7-7	TRBJ2-2	CASSLESGKTGELFF	TGTGCTAGCAGCTTAGAGTCAGGGAAAACCGGGGAGCTGTTTTTT
NA	11	NA	TRBV20-1	TRBJ1-1	CSARRNTEAFF	TGCAGTGCTCGGAGGAACACTGAAGCTTTCTTT
NA	12	NA	TRBV6-6	TRBJ1-3	CASWSSGNTIYF	TGTGCCAGCTGGAGCTCTGGAAACACCATATATTTT
NA	13	NA	TRBV30	TRBJ1-4	CAWDEGPGEKLFF	TGTGCCTGGGATGAGGGCCCGGGAGAAAAACTGTTTTTT
NA	16	NA	TRBV5-1	TRBJ2-2	CASTWGGPANTGELFF	TGCGCCAGCACTTGGGGGGGGCCAGCGAACACCGGGGAGCTGTTTTTT
NA	15	NA	TRBV9	TRBJ2-7	CASSVSAGDSYEQYF	TGTGCCAGCAGCGTAAGTGCAGGGGACTCCTACGAGCAGTACTTC
NA	16	NA	TRBV7-7	TRBJ2-2	CASSPQGPWGTGELFF	TGTGCCAGCAGCCCCCAGGGGCCCTGGGGCACCGGGGAGCTGTTTTTT
NA	13	few	TRBV6-2/TRBV6-3	TRBJ2-3	CASSSPITDTQYF	TGTGCCAGCAGCTCCCCTATCACAGATACGCAGTATTTT
NA	15	few	TRBV5-1	TRBJ1-4	CASSLAGYTNEKLFF	TGCGCCAGCAGCTTGGCAGGGTATACTAATGAAAAACTGTTTTTT
TRBD1	17	NA	TRBV6-1	TRBJ2-3	CASSEIRDRRDTDTQYF	TGTGCCAGCAGTGAAATACGGGACAGGCGAGACACAGATACGCAGTATTTT
TRBD1	17	NA	TRBV5-5	TRBJ1-6	CASSRDRSSSYNSPLHF	TGTGCCAGCAGCCGGGACAGGTCGAGCTCCTATAATTCACCCCTCCACTTT
TRBD1	16	NA	TRBV29-1	TRBJ1-4	CSVRDRGFSTNEKLFF	TGCAGCGTTAGGGACAGGGGTTTTTCAACTAATGAAAAACTGTTTTTT